The rows below give T cell receptor beta chains drawn from one sample of a study of cytomegalovirus exposure and HLA in healthy donors. Repertoires were generated with immunoSEQ multiplex PCR, while TCRdb's copy carries only in-frame clones and drops some. The profile covers some 90,000 clones, with over 65% appearing a single time and over 3% taken by the ten largest. Sequenced: PBMCs. The receptors originated from a man aged 50 to 60 in good health and CMV-seronegative. CDR3s include the opening cysteine and the closing phenylalanine or tryptophan. D genes are given only for firm matches. Part of the rows lack a size; the others show once, few, many or a class for expanded clones.

d_call,clone_size,j_call,v_call,cdr3_nt,cdr3_aa
NA,once,TRBJ1-5,TRBV7-2,TGTGCCAGCAGCTTGTCCGGGGGGAATCAGCCCCAGCATTTT,CASSLSGGNQPQHF
NA,NA,TRBJ1-1,TRBV29-1,TGCAGCGTTGAGGGGCAGGGCACGAACACTGAAGCTTTCTTT,CSVEGQGTNTEAFF
TRBD1,NA,TRBJ1-1,TRBV29-1,TGCAGCGTGGACGGGACAGGGAAGGGTGGAAGTCGCACTGAAGCTTTCTTT,CSVDGTGKGGSRTEAFF
TRBD2,NA,TRBJ2-7,TRBV5-5,TGTGCCAGCAGCCTCCAGGCGGGGGGCTCCTACGAGCAGTACTTC,CASSLQAGGSYEQYF
NA,NA,TRBJ2-2,TRBV7-9,TGTGCCAGCAGCTTAGCGCAGGCAGTCTCGTCCGGGGAGCTGTTTTTT,CASSLAQAVSSGELFF
TRBD1,NA,TRBJ1-5,TRBV27,TGTGCCAGCAGCATCGGGACAGGCAATCAGCCCCAGCATTTT,CASSIGTGNQPQHF
NA,NA,TRBJ2-7,TRBV10-2,TGCGCCAGCAGATCGGGACTGCGGATTACGGAGCAGTACTTC,CASRSGLRITEQYF
TRBD2,NA,TRBJ2-7,TRBV7-3,TGTGCCAGCAGCCCCCACGGGGGCGGGAGGGCCTACGAGCAGTACTTC,CASSPHGGGRAYEQYF
NA,NA,TRBJ2-3,TRBV6-1,TGTGCCAGCAGTGAATCAGGGCCCACAGATACGCAGTATTTT,CASSESGPTDTQYF
TRBD1,NA,TRBJ2-5,TRBV5-1,TGCGCCAGCAGCACGGGACAGGGGGAACAAGAGACCCAGTACTTC,CASSTGQGEQETQYF